Shown below are 7 T cell receptor beta chains from a single sample sequenced in a study of T cells after yellow fever vaccination. TCRdb itself ran the 5' RACE reads through MiXCR, one entry per CDR3 protein. The sample gives a few hundred thousand distinct CDR3 sequences, about 5.2% of which show up once; roughly 3.5% is in the top ten. The sample consisted of CD4+ T cells sorted from PBMCs, taken on the day of the yellow fever booster vaccination. The receptors shown here come from a man between 18 and 29 years old who received the YFV17D yellow fever vaccine.

This clonotype was detected only a few times. The V gene is TRBV4-1, the J gene TRBJ2-4; 8 positions match TRBD2. With V trimmed by 0 bases and J by 12 bases, 10 bases remained unmatched. The CDR3 extends over 15 amino acids. The germline CDR1 and CDR2 sequences are MGHRA and YSYEKL. Here the CDR3 reads CASSQDPGSGGTQYF. The DNA for the CDR3 is TGCGCCAGCAGCCAAGATCCTGGCAGCGGGGGCACTCAGTACTTC.

This clonotype has just a few counts. The V call is TRBV7-9, the J call TRBJ2-7; D gene ambiguous. The CDR3 runs 14 residues. Trimming stripped 2 bases from V and 6 bases from J, with 14 bases between. Germline loops: CDR1 SEHNR, CDR2 FQNEAQ (reference sequence). The CDR3 DNA follows: TGTGCCAGCAGCTTATTGTTCTCACTTGGCGAGCAGTACTTC. Translated, it gives CASSLLFSLGEQYF.

In its sample, this clonotype was seen many times. V usage is TRBV5-1 and J usage is TRBJ2-1, with 15 nucleotides matching TRBD2. The trim removed 4 bases at V and 5 bases at J, leaving 4 bases unmatched. CDR3 length: 16 residues. The germline V gene has CDR1 SGHRS and CDR2 YFSETQ. Written as DNA, the CDR3 is TGCGCCAGCAGCGGACGGACTAGCGGGGGGGACAATGAGCAGTTCTTC. Encoded protein: CASSGRTSGGDNEQFF. The variable domain in full, completed from reference TRBV5-1 and TRBJ2-1, reads KAGVTQTPRYLIKTRGQQVTLSCSPISGHRSVSWYQQTPGQGLQFLFEYFSETQRNKGNFPGRFSGRQFSNSRSEMNVSTLELGDSALYLCASSGRTSGGDNEQFFGPGTRLTVL.

At least ten counts were recorded for this clonotype. This chain's CDR3 is CASSPTERLNEQFF. The CDR3 DNA follows: TGCGCCAGCAGCCCCACCGAACGTCTCAATGAGCAGTTCTTC. This sequence joins TRBV5-1 and TRBJ2-1; D call uncertain. Trimming took 4 bases from V and 6 from J, leaving 14 bases between them. Germline CDR1 and CDR2: SGHRS and YFSETQ. The CDR3 contains 14 residues. The full variable domain, in which reference TRBV5-1 and TRBJ2-1 provide the parts outside the CDR3, is KAGVTQTPRYLIKTRGQQVTLSCSPISGHRSVSWYQQTPGQGLQFLFEYFSETQRNKGNFPGRFSGRQFSNSRSEMNVSTLELGDSALYLCASSPTERLNEQFFGPGTRLTVL.

This chain links TRBV6-5 with TRBJ2-1; D is undetermined. Deletions cut 2 bases from V and 7 bases from J, with 9 bases between. Per the germline V gene, CDR1 is MNHEY and CDR2 is SVGAGI. This CDR3 contains 13 residues. Here the CDR3 reads CASSYGRVNEQFF. The CDR3 nucleotides read TGTGCCAGCAGTTACGGACGGGTAAATGAGCAGTTCTTC.

The chain joins TRBV4-3 to TRBJ1-5, with 7 nucleotides matching TRBD1. There are 15 residues in the CDR3. The V and J ends lost 5 bases and 2 bases, in that order; junction bases with no gene match: 6. CDR1 is LGHNA, CDR2 YSLEER, per germline. The CDR3 DNA is TGCGCCAGCAGCTTCGACAGGGTCGGCAATCAGCCCCAGCATTTT. Translation: CASSFDRVGNQPQHF.

This chain links TRBV6-5 with TRBJ1-1; no clear D gene. This CDR3 has 14 amino acids. Germline CDR1 reads MNHEY; CDR2 reads SVGAGI. V was cut by 10 bases and J by 0 bases, with 15 bases left in between. The CDR3 is CATLPSPVNTEAFF. The CDR3 bases are TGTGCCACGTTACCCTCGCCAGTGAACACTGAAGCTTTCTTT.